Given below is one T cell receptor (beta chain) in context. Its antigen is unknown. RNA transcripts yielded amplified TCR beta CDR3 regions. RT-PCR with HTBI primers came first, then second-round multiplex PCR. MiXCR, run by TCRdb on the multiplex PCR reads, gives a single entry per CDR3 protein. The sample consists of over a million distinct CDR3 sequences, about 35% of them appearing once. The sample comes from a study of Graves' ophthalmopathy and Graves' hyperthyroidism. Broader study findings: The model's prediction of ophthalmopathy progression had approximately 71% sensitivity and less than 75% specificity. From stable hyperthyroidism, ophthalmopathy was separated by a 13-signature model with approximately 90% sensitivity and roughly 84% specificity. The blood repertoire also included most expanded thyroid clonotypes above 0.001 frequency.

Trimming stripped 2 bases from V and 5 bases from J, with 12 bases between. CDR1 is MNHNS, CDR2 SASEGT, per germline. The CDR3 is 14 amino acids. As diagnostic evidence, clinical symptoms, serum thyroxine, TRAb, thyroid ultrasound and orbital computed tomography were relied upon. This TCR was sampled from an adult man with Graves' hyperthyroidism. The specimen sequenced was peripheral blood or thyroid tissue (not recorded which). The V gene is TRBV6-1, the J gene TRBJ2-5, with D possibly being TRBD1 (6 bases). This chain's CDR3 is CASSERGYRETQYF. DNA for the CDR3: TGTGCCAGCAGTGAAAGGGGGTATCGGGAGACCCAGTACTTC.